This T cell receptor beta chain derives from a study of vaccination effects on CD4 cells after COVID-19. Overall study findings and caveats: Few convalescent patients were included, and no early post-infection timepoints were sampled. There was marked clonal contraction among infection- and vaccine-induced clones late after vaccination.

Only in-frame clones appear in the TCRdb table, and some are missing; sequencing was by immunoSEQ multiplex PCR. The sample includes around 46,000 clones, roughly 72% seen only once; the top ten take 8.5% to 10%. Culturing for more than 9 days preceded CD4+ T cell isolation. Participants each got two BNT162b2 or mRNA-1273 vaccine doses. None of the vaccinated had previously contracted SARS-CoV-2, and their nucleocapsid antibodies tested negative. Half the medium was swapped for IL-2 medium on days 3 and 7. V gave up 6 bases and J gave up 1 base, with 6 bases separating them. This CDR3 has 12 amino acids. In germline, CDR1 is MNHEY, CDR2 SVGAGI. Note on this clone: Its matching antigen is unknown.

The V and J genes are TRBV6-5 and TRBJ2-5; either TRBD1 or TRBD2 may supply D (5 bases each). This TCR derives from a human donor who received a COVID-19 vaccine. The sequences come from CD4+ T cells from PBMCs cultured without peptide, collected after COVID-19 vaccination. CDR3 bases: TGTGCCAGCAGGAGGGGCCAAGAGACCCAGTACTTC. Its translation is CASRRGQETQYF.